What follows are 5 T cell receptor beta chains derived from one specimen sequenced in a study of Ad26.COV2.S vaccination and SARS-CoV-2 variants. Produced via immunoSEQ multiplex PCR; TCRdb's table is partial and in-frame only. The sample includes approximately 400,000 clones, 83% of them seen just once. Regarding treatment: some 20 received Ad26.COV2.S at low or high dose, single or two shots; about five received placebo; per-sample allocation not given. Sampling took place 63 days after the first vaccine or placebo injection. The material was peripheral blood, obtained in a trial of Ad26.COV2.S vaccine versus placebo. The receptor source for this set is a person aged 18 to 65 who received the Ad26.COV2.S COVID-19 vaccine or a placebo.

The table lists this clone with a count of one. V gene TRBV25-1 combines with J gene TRBJ2-1; D is unclear. The length of the CDR3 is 11 residues. Trimming shortened V by 6 bases and J by 6 bases, and 6 bases separated the two germline ends. Germline lookup yields CDR1 MGHDK and CDR2 SYGVNS. The CDR3 DNA reads as TGTGCCAGCAGCCCCGGCAATGAGCAGTTCTTC. This translates into CASSPGNEQFF.

The chain couples TRBV29-1 to TRBJ1-2; no clear D gene. V was pared by 1 base and J by 3 bases, with 6 bases between. The CDR3 contains 12 residues. CDR1 and CDR2 (germline): SQVTM, ANQGSEA. The CDR3 DNA sequence: TGCAGCGTTGAAGGGGGTTACTATGGCTACACCTTC. This codes for CSVEGGYYGYTF.

Of note for this clone: Different DNA sequences within this sample yield the same CDR3. This chain connects TRBV2 to TRBJ2-2; 7 bases match TRBD2. The CDR3 extends over 15 amino acids. V was clipped by 4 bases and J by 1 base; unmatched bases: 3. CDR1 and CDR2 from the germline V gene are SNHLY and FYNNEI. CDR3 nucleotides: TGTGCCAGCAGTGCGGGAGGCTGGAACACCGGGGAGCTGTTTTTT. Amino acid sequence: CASSAGGWNTGELFF. Based on the CDR3 plus reference TRBV2 and TRBJ2-2, the full variable domain is EPEVTQTPSHQVTQMGQEVILRCVPISNHLYFYWYRQILGQKVEFLVSFYNNEISEKSEIFDDQFSVERPDGSNFTLKIRSTKLEDSAMYFCASSAGGWNTGELFFGEGSRLTVL.

The gene calls are TRBV19 and TRBJ2-3, with D perhaps TRBD2 (5 bases). Germline V CDR1 and CDR2: LNHDA, SQIVND (reference sequence). This CDR3 region has 14 residues. The ends were cut back, 5 bases at V and 1 base at J, with 10 bases in the middle. The CDR3 is CASSDWTGTDTQYF. The CDR3 DNA reads as TGTGCCAGTAGTGACTGGACTGGCACAGATACGCAGTATTTT.

The J gene is TRBJ2-1, the V gene TRBV19, with TRBD2 matching over 8 bases. V gave up 9 bases and J gave up 7 bases; unmatched junction bases: 8. This CDR3 has 13 residues. CDR1 and CDR2 (germline): LNHDA, SQIVND (reference sequence). Here the CDR3 reads CASQIASGNEQFF. CDR3 DNA sequence: TGTGCCAGCCAAATCGCTAGCGGGAATGAGCAGTTCTTC.